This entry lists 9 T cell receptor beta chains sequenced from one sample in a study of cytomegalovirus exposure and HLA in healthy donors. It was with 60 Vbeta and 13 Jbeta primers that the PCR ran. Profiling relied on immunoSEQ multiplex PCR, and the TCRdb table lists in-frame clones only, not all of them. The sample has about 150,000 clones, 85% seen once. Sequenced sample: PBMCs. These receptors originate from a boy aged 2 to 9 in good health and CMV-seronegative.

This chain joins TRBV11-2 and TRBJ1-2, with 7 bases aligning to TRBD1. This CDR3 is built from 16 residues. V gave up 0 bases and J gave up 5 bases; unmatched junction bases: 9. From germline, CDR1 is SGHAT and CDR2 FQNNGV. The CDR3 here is CASSLDLGRDRYGYTF. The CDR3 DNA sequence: TGTGCCAGCAGCTTAGATCTGGGGCGGGACAGATATGGCTACACCTTC.

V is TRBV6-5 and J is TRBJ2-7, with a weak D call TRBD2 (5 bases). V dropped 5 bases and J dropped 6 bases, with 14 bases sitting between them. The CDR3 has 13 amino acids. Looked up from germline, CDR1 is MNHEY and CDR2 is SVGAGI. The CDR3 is CASSPNGVREQYF. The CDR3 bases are TGTGCCAGCAGTCCGAACGGGGTCCGCGAGCAGTACTTC.

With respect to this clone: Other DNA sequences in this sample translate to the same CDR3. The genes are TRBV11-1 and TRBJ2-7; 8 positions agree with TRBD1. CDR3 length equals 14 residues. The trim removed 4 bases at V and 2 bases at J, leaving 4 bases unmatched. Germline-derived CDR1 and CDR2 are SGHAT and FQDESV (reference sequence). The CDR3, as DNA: TGTGCCAGCAGCTATGGGACAGGCACCTACGAGCAGTACTTC. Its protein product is CASSYGTGTYEQYF.

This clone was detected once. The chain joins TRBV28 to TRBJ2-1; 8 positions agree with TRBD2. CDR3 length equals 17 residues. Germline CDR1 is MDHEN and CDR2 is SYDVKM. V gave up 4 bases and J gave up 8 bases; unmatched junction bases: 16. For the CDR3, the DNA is TGTGCCAGCAGTTCCCCAGGATTGGCGGGAGGTTCGGATGAGCAGTTCTTC. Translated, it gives CASSSPGLAGGSDEQFF.

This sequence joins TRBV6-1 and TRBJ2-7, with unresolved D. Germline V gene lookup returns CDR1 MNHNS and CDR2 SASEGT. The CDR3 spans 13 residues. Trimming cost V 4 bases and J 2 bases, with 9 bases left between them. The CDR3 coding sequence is TGTGCCAGCAGTGTATCGCGGACCTACGAGCAGTACTTC. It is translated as CASSVSRTYEQYF.

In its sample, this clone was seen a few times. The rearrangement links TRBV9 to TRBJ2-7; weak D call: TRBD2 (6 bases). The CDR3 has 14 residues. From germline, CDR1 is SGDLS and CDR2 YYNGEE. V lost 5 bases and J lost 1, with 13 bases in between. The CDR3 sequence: CASSRRAASYEQYF. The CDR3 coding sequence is TGTGCCAGCAGTAGGAGGGCGGCTTCCTACGAGCAGTACTTC.

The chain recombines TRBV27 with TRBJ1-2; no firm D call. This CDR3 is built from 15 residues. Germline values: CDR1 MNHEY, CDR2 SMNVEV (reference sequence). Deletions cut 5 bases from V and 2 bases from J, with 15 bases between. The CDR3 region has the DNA TGTGCCAGCAGTCCGGAATCGACGGGAAACTATGGCTACACCTTC. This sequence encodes CASSPESTGNYGYTF.

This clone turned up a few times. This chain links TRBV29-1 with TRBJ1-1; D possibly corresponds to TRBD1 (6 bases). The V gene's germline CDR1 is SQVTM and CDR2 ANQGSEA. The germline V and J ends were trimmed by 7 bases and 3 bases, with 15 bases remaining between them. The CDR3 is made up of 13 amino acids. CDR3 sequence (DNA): TGCAGCGCACATACAGGGAGCGACACTGAAGCTTTCTTT. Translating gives CSAHTGSDTEAFF.

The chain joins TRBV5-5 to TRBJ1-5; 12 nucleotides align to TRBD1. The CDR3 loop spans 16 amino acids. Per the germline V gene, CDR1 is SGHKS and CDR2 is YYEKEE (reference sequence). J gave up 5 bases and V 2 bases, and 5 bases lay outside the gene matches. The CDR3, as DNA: TGTGCCAGCAGCTTTGGGACAGGGGGCTCTTATCAGCCCCAGCATTTT. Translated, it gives CASSFGTGGSYQPQHF. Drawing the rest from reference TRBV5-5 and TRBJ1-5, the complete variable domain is DAGVTQSPTHLIKTRGQQVTLRCSPISGHKSVSWYQQVLGQGPQFIFQYYEKEERGRGNFPDRFSARQFPNYSSELNVNALLLGDSALYLCASSFGTGGSYQPQHFGDGTRLSIL.